This T cell receptor beta chain was documented in a study of spatial heterogeneity in lung cancer. Study-wide background: Each time, sequencing found more beta-chain sequences than alpha-chain sequences. An average of more than ten raw reads was observed per unique TCR and UMI combination.

Trimming took off 2 bases at V and 4 bases at J, with 8 bases between the two ends. Germline CDR1 is SGHRS and CDR2 is YFSETQ. The CDR3 runs 13 residues. Carried by each TCR cDNA molecule was a unique molecular identifier. A single record per CDR3 protein comes from TCRdb applying MiXCR to the 5' RACE reads. In the table there are tens of thousands of distinct CDR3 sequences, about 7% of which are singletons. Time point noted: sample taken at primary tumor resection. Whole RNA came from tumor, nontumor lung or frozen PBMC and was sequenced without being sorted. The chain is built from TRBV5-1 and TRBJ2-3; D might be TRBD2 (5 bases). The clonotype was recovered from a female donor with early-stage non-small cell lung cancer. Sequencing used PBMCs, obtained at surgery. Here the CDR3 DNA reads TGCGCCAGCAGCTTAGGGAGTCCAGATACGCAGTATTTT. Protein sequence: CASSLGSPDTQYF.